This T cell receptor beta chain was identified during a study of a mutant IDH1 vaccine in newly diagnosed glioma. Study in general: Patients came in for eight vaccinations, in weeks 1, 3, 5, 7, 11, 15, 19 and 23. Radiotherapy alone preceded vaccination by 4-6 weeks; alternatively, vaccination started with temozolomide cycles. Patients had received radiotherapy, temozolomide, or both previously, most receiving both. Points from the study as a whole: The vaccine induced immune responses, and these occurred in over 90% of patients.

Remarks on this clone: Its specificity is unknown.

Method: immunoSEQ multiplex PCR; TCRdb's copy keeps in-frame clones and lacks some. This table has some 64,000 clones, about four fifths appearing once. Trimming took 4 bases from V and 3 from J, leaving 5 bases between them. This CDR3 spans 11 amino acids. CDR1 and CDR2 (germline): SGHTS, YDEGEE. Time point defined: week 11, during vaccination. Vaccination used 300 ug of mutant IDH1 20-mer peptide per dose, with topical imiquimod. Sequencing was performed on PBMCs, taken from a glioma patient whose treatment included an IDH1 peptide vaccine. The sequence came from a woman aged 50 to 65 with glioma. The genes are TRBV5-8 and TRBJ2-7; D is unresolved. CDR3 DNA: TGTGCCAGCAGCACGCTCTACGAGCAGTACTTC. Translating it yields CASSTLYEQYF.